The 12 T cell receptor beta chains below were found in one sample sequenced in a study of T cell responses to AZD1222 COVID-19 vaccine. This table comes from immunoSEQ multiplex PCR, and its TCRdb copy is limited to in-frame clones, with some not included. The repertoire holds some 150,000 clones, roughly 90% seen once, with about 1.5% in the top ten. The sequenced sample was peripheral blood, obtained on day 0 of AZD1222 vaccination. The receptors originated from an adult in good health.

The V call is TRBV5-1, the J call TRBJ1-4; D is perhaps TRBD1 (6 bases). Germline CDR1 and CDR2: SGHRS and YFSETQ. This CDR3 has 16 amino acids. Trimming took off 0 bases at V and 2 bases at J, with 11 bases between the two ends. The CDR3 protein is CASSLAPQGTNEKLFF. DNA of the CDR3: TGCGCCAGCAGCTTGGCCCCACAGGGTACTAATGAAAAACTGTTTTTT.

The chain combines TRBV10-3 with TRBJ1-2; TRBD1 might be the D (5 bases). V gave up 7 bases and J gave up 8 bases, with 14 bases separating them. Germline values: CDR1 ENHRY, CDR2 SYGVKD. This CDR3 spans 12 amino acids. CDR3 in amino acids: CAIMGGSEGYTF. The CDR3 DNA sequence: TGTGCCATCATGGGGGGTTCGGAGGGCTACACCTTC.

The V gene is TRBV18, the J gene TRBJ1-1, with 9 bases identical to TRBD1. The CDR3 is 16 amino acids. CDR1 is KGHSH and CDR2 is LQKENI in the germline V gene. The trim removed 3 bases at V and 5 bases at J, leaving 10 bases unmatched. CDR3 sequence: CASSPSMGQGVTEAFF. For the CDR3, the DNA is TGTGCCAGCTCACCCTCCATGGGACAGGGAGTGACTGAAGCTTTCTTT.

As concerns this clone: This clone may be a read error of a much larger clone one base away. The chain couples TRBV6-2 or TRBV6-3 to TRBJ2-5; 12 nucleotides agree with TRBD2. This CDR3 spans 17 amino acids. Germline V CDR1 and CDR2: MNHEY, SVGEGT. Trimming cost V 2 bases and J 5 bases; bases outside gene matches: 9. CDR3 DNA: TGTGCCAGCAGTTACCCATCTAGCGGGGGGGGCGGGGAGACCCAGTACTTC. Translating it yields CASSYPSSGGGGETQYF.

The chain links TRBV4-2 to TRBJ1-1; 7 bases line up with TRBD1. J was trimmed by 5 bases and V by 4 bases; bases with no gene match: 10. The CDR3 runs 15 residues. Germline CDR1 reads LGHNA; CDR2 reads YNFKEQ. CDR3 in amino acids: CASSPEERGRTEAFF. CDR3 DNA: TGTGCCAGCAGCCCCGAAGAGAGGGGGCGAACTGAAGCTTTCTTT.

This sequence joins TRBV20-1 and TRBJ1-4, with D unclear. V dropped 6 bases and J dropped 7 bases, with 6 bases sitting between them. Germline V gives CDR1 DFQATT, CDR2 SNEGSKA (reference sequence). This CDR3 has 10 residues. The CDR3 loop reads CSALSEKLFF. In DNA, the CDR3 is TGCAGTGCCCTCAGTGAAAAACTGTTTTTT.

V and J are TRBV5-1 and TRBJ2-7, with TRBD1 as a possible D gene (6 bases). The CDR3 contains 13 residues. Germline CDR1 reads SGHRS; CDR2 reads YFSETQ. V was trimmed by 5 bases and J by 7 bases, leaving 16 bases between them. The CDR3 reads CASSLTGPVEQYF. The CDR3 nucleotides read TGCGCCAGCAGTCTAACAGGGCCCGTGGAGCAGTACTTC.

The CDR3 DNA is TGTGCCAGCAGCCAGGGACAGCTCTATGGCTACACCTTC. Translation: CASSQGQLYGYTF. This rearrangement joins TRBV3-1 (or the pseudogene TRBV3-2) to TRBJ1-2; 7 bases are shared with TRBD1. The CDR3 loop spans 13 amino acids. The V and J ends lost 3 bases and 4 bases, in that order; junction bases with no gene match: 2. CDR1 LGHDT and CDR2 YNNKEL come from the germline V gene (reference sequence).

The rearrangement uses TRBV9 and TRBJ2-2; TRBD2 aligns across 9 bases. J gave up 0 bases and V 0 bases, and 0 bases lay outside the gene matches. Per the germline V gene, CDR1 is SGDLS and CDR2 is YYNGEE. The CDR3 covers 16 residues. For the CDR3, the DNA is TGTGCCAGCAGCGTAGTAGCGGGAGCGAACACCGGGGAGCTGTTTTTT. Translating gives CASSVVAGANTGELFF.

The chain combines TRBV7-3 with TRBJ2-5, with D perhaps TRBD1 (6 bases). The CDR3 consists of 16 residues. Germline V CDR1 and CDR2: SGHTA, FQGTGA. Trimming removed 5 bases from V and 4 bases from J, with 20 bases in between. The CDR3 loop is CASSPTGDPLRETQYF. Here the CDR3 DNA reads TGTGCCAGCAGCCCGACAGGCGACCCGCTTAGAGAGACCCAGTACTTC.

This sequence joins TRBV9 and TRBJ2-7; TRBD2 agrees at 8 bases. This CDR3 spans 14 amino acids. Trimming took 4 bases from V and 4 from J; bases not matched to a gene: 7. CDR1 is SGDLS and CDR2 is YYNGEE in the germline V gene. This CDR3 is CASSPGGSTYEQYF. CDR3 DNA: TGTGCCAGCAGCCCGGGGGGGTCAACTTACGAGCAGTACTTC.

The CDR3 here is CASSFSPGTDGYTF. The CDR3 nucleotides are TGTGCCAGCAGCTTTTCCCCCGGGACAGATGGCTACACCTTC. The V gene is TRBV7-2, the J gene TRBJ1-2; 7 positions match TRBD1. With 3 bases clipped from V and 6 bases from J, the junction kept 7 bases outside the gene matches. CDR3 size: 14 residues. Per the germline V gene, CDR1 is SGHTA and CDR2 is FQGNSA.